This entry lists 15 T cell receptor beta chains sequenced from one sample in a study of cytomegalovirus exposure and HLA in healthy donors. The primer mix had 60 Vbeta and 13 Jbeta primers. TCRdb's copy holds only in-frame clones and misses some; the assay was immunoSEQ multiplex PCR. Found here are 150,000 to 200,000 clones, under 80% of them singletons; the top ten hold roughly 3%. Specimen: PBMCs. These receptors were taken from a female donor in good health and CMV-seronegative.

The genes are TRBV19 and TRBJ2-3; 13 bases fit TRBD2. The trim removed 10 bases at V and 5 bases at J, leaving 9 bases unmatched. This CDR3 has 15 amino acids. Germline CDR1 reads LNHDA; CDR2 reads SQIVND (reference sequence). The CDR3 DNA follows: TGTGCCACCTCCGGACTAGCGGGAGTTGGAGATACGCAGTATTTT. Its protein product is CATSGLAGVGDTQYF. Supplemented by reference TRBV19 and TRBJ2-3, the full variable domain reads DGGITQSPKYLFRKEGQNVTLSCEQNLNHDAMYWYRQDPGQGLRLIYYSQIVNDFQKGDIAEGYSVSREKKESFPLTVTSAQKNPTAFYLCATSGLAGVGDTQYFGPGTRLTVL.

The chain employs TRBV6-4 and TRBJ2-1, with TRBD2 identical over 10 bases. V lost 6 bases and J lost 4; bases outside the gene matches: 6. The CDR3 has 15 residues. Germline CDR1 and CDR2: MRHNA and SNTAGT. For the CDR3, the DNA is TGTGCCAGCAGCAAGGGACTAGCGAATTACAATGAGCAGTTCTTC. Translation: CASSKGLANYNEQFF.

The chain combines TRBV5-1 with TRBJ1-2; the match to TRBD1 covers 8 bases. V lost 5 bases and J lost 4; bases outside the gene matches: 4. This CDR3 has 13 amino acids. Germline V gene sequence: CDR1 SGHRS, CDR2 YFSETQ. The CDR3 DNA sequence: TGCGCCAGCAGGGACACAGGGGGCTATGGCTACACCTTC. Amino acid sequence: CASRDTGGYGYTF.

The chain combines TRBV11-2 with TRBJ2-7, with a tentative D call TRBD1 (5 bases). V was cut by 5 bases and J by 0 bases, with 11 bases left in between. The CDR3 is 14 amino acids. CDR1 is SGHAT, CDR2 FQNNGV, per germline. CDR3 residues: CASSPVDSSYEQYF. The CDR3 DNA follows: TGTGCCAGCAGCCCTGTTGACAGCTCCTACGAGCAGTACTTC. Together with reference TRBV11-2 and TRBJ2-7, the CDR3 gives the full variable domain: EAGVAQSPRYKIIEKRQSVAFWCNPISGHATLYWYQQILGQGPKLLIQFQNNGVVDDSQLPKDRFSAERLKGVDSTLKIQPAKLEDSAVYLCASSPVDSSYEQYFGPGTRLTVT.

This clone was seen a handful of times. The chain is built from TRBV7-8 and TRBJ2-1, with D maybe TRBD2 (6 bases). The CDR3 length is 15 residues. Trimming cost V 6 bases and J 3 bases, with 15 bases left between them. From germline, CDR1 is SGHVS and CDR2 FQNEAQ. The chain's CDR3 is CASREISGRYNEQFF. DNA of the CDR3: TGTGCCAGCAGGGAAATTAGCGGCCGCTACAATGAGCAGTTCTTC.

The chain employs TRBV11-2 and TRBJ2-1, with 9 bases that match TRBD2. V shed 1 base and J 8 bases; nucleotides not matched to a gene: 9. Germline V gives CDR1 SGHAT, CDR2 FQNNGV. This CDR3 has 16 amino acids. DNA for the CDR3: TGTGCCAGCAGCTTAGGTCAAGCGGGAGGAGTCTATGAGCAGTTCTTC. It yields the protein CASSLGQAGGVYEQFF.

This clone was seen a handful of times. The V call is TRBV2, the J call TRBJ1-1; weak D call: TRBD1 (6 bases). Per the germline V gene, CDR1 is SNHLY and CDR2 is FYNNEI. Trimming shortened V by 4 bases and J by 4 bases, and 16 bases separated the two germline ends. This CDR3 has 15 residues. The CDR3, as DNA: TGTGCCAGCAGTGGGGAAAGGACAGTAGGCACTGAAGCTTTCTTT. Its translation is CASSGERTVGTEAFF. The full variable domain, rest sourced from reference TRBV2 and TRBJ1-1, is EPEVTQTPSHQVTQMGQEVILRCVPISNHLYFYWYRQILGQKVEFLVSFYNNEISEKSEIFDDQFSVERPDGSNFTLKIRSTKLEDSAMYFCASSGERTVGTEAFFGQGTRLTVV.

In this sample, this clone turned up a few times. The V and J genes are TRBV30 and TRBJ2-5; D might be TRBD1 (5 bases). CDR3 length equals 15 residues. Germline V CDR1 and CDR2: GTSNPN, SVGIG (reference sequence). V was shortened by 2 bases and J by 5 bases, with 18 bases between the two germline ends. CDR3: CAWSPYIGAGETQYF. CDR3 nucleotides: TGTGCCTGGAGTCCCTATATCGGAGCAGGGGAGACCCAGTACTTC.

The chain combines TRBV5-4 with TRBJ1-1; perhaps TRBD1 as D (5 bases). Germline CDR1 SGHNT, CDR2 YYREEE (reference sequence). V gave up 9 bases and J gave up 1 base, with 13 bases separating them. This CDR3 spans 13 amino acids. The CDR3 bases are TGTGCCACGACGAACGGGGGGAACACTGAAGCTTTCTTT. It encodes CATTNGGNTEAFF.

This clone was recorded a few times. This chain links TRBV5-5 with TRBJ1-5; D uncertain. The CDR3 length is 13 residues. Germline lookup yields CDR1 SGHKS and CDR2 YYEKEE (reference sequence). Deletions cut 6 bases from V and 3 bases from J, with 10 bases between. In nucleotides, the CDR3 is TGTGCCAGCACCCTATCCCTCAATCAGCCCCAGCATTTT. It encodes CASTLSLNQPQHF.

The chain combines TRBV7-9 with TRBJ2-3; 14 positions agree with TRBD2. CDR3 length: 17 amino acids. J was trimmed by 6 bases and V by 4 bases; bases with no gene match: 9. Germline CDR1 and CDR2: SEHNR and FQNEAQ (reference sequence). The CDR3 coding sequence is TGTGCCAGCAGCTGGGGACTAGCGGGGGCCCGCTCCGATACGCAGTATTTT. It codes for CASSWGLAGARSDTQYF.

This clone has only a few counts. V and J are TRBV4-3 and TRBJ1-6, with TRBD1 matching over 7 bases. Germline CDR1 is LGHNA and CDR2 is YSLEER. This CDR3 spans 16 amino acids. Trimming removed 1 base from V and 7 bases from J; junction bases left unmatched: 7. Written as DNA, the CDR3 is TGCGCCAGCAGCCAAGGGACCGGGACAGAAAATTCACCCCTCCACTTT. Amino acids: CASSQGTGTENSPLHF.

This sequence joins TRBV2 and TRBJ2-1; 8 bases fit TRBD2. CDR1 SNHLY and CDR2 FYNNEI come from the germline V gene. The CDR3 loop spans 15 amino acids. After removal of 2 bases from V and 0 bases from J, the junction contained 0 bases not matched to a gene. CDR3 region: CASSELAGSYNEQFF. The DNA for the CDR3 is TGTGCCAGCAGTGAACTAGCGGGCTCCTACAATGAGCAGTTCTTC.

This clone turned up a few times. This chain uses TRBV23-1 with TRBJ1-2; 9 bases match TRBD1. TRBV23-1 is an open reading frame, and its role is uncertain. V was clipped by 9 bases and J by 5 bases; unmatched bases: 16. This CDR3 comprises 16 residues. The CDR3 spells CASPTPIRQGVYGYTF. CDR3 in DNA: TGCGCCAGTCCAACTCCCATCAGACAGGGGGTATATGGCTACACCTTC.

The chain joins TRBV4-1 to TRBJ2-1; perhaps TRBD2 as D (6 bases). Trimming stripped 0 bases from V and 3 bases from J, with 12 bases between. The CDR3 runs 16 residues. Germline CDR1 reads MGHRA; CDR2 reads YSYEKL. This chain's CDR3 is CASSQDPGVDYNEQFF. CDR3 DNA sequence: TGCGCCAGCAGCCAAGATCCGGGGGTTGACTACAATGAGCAGTTCTTC.